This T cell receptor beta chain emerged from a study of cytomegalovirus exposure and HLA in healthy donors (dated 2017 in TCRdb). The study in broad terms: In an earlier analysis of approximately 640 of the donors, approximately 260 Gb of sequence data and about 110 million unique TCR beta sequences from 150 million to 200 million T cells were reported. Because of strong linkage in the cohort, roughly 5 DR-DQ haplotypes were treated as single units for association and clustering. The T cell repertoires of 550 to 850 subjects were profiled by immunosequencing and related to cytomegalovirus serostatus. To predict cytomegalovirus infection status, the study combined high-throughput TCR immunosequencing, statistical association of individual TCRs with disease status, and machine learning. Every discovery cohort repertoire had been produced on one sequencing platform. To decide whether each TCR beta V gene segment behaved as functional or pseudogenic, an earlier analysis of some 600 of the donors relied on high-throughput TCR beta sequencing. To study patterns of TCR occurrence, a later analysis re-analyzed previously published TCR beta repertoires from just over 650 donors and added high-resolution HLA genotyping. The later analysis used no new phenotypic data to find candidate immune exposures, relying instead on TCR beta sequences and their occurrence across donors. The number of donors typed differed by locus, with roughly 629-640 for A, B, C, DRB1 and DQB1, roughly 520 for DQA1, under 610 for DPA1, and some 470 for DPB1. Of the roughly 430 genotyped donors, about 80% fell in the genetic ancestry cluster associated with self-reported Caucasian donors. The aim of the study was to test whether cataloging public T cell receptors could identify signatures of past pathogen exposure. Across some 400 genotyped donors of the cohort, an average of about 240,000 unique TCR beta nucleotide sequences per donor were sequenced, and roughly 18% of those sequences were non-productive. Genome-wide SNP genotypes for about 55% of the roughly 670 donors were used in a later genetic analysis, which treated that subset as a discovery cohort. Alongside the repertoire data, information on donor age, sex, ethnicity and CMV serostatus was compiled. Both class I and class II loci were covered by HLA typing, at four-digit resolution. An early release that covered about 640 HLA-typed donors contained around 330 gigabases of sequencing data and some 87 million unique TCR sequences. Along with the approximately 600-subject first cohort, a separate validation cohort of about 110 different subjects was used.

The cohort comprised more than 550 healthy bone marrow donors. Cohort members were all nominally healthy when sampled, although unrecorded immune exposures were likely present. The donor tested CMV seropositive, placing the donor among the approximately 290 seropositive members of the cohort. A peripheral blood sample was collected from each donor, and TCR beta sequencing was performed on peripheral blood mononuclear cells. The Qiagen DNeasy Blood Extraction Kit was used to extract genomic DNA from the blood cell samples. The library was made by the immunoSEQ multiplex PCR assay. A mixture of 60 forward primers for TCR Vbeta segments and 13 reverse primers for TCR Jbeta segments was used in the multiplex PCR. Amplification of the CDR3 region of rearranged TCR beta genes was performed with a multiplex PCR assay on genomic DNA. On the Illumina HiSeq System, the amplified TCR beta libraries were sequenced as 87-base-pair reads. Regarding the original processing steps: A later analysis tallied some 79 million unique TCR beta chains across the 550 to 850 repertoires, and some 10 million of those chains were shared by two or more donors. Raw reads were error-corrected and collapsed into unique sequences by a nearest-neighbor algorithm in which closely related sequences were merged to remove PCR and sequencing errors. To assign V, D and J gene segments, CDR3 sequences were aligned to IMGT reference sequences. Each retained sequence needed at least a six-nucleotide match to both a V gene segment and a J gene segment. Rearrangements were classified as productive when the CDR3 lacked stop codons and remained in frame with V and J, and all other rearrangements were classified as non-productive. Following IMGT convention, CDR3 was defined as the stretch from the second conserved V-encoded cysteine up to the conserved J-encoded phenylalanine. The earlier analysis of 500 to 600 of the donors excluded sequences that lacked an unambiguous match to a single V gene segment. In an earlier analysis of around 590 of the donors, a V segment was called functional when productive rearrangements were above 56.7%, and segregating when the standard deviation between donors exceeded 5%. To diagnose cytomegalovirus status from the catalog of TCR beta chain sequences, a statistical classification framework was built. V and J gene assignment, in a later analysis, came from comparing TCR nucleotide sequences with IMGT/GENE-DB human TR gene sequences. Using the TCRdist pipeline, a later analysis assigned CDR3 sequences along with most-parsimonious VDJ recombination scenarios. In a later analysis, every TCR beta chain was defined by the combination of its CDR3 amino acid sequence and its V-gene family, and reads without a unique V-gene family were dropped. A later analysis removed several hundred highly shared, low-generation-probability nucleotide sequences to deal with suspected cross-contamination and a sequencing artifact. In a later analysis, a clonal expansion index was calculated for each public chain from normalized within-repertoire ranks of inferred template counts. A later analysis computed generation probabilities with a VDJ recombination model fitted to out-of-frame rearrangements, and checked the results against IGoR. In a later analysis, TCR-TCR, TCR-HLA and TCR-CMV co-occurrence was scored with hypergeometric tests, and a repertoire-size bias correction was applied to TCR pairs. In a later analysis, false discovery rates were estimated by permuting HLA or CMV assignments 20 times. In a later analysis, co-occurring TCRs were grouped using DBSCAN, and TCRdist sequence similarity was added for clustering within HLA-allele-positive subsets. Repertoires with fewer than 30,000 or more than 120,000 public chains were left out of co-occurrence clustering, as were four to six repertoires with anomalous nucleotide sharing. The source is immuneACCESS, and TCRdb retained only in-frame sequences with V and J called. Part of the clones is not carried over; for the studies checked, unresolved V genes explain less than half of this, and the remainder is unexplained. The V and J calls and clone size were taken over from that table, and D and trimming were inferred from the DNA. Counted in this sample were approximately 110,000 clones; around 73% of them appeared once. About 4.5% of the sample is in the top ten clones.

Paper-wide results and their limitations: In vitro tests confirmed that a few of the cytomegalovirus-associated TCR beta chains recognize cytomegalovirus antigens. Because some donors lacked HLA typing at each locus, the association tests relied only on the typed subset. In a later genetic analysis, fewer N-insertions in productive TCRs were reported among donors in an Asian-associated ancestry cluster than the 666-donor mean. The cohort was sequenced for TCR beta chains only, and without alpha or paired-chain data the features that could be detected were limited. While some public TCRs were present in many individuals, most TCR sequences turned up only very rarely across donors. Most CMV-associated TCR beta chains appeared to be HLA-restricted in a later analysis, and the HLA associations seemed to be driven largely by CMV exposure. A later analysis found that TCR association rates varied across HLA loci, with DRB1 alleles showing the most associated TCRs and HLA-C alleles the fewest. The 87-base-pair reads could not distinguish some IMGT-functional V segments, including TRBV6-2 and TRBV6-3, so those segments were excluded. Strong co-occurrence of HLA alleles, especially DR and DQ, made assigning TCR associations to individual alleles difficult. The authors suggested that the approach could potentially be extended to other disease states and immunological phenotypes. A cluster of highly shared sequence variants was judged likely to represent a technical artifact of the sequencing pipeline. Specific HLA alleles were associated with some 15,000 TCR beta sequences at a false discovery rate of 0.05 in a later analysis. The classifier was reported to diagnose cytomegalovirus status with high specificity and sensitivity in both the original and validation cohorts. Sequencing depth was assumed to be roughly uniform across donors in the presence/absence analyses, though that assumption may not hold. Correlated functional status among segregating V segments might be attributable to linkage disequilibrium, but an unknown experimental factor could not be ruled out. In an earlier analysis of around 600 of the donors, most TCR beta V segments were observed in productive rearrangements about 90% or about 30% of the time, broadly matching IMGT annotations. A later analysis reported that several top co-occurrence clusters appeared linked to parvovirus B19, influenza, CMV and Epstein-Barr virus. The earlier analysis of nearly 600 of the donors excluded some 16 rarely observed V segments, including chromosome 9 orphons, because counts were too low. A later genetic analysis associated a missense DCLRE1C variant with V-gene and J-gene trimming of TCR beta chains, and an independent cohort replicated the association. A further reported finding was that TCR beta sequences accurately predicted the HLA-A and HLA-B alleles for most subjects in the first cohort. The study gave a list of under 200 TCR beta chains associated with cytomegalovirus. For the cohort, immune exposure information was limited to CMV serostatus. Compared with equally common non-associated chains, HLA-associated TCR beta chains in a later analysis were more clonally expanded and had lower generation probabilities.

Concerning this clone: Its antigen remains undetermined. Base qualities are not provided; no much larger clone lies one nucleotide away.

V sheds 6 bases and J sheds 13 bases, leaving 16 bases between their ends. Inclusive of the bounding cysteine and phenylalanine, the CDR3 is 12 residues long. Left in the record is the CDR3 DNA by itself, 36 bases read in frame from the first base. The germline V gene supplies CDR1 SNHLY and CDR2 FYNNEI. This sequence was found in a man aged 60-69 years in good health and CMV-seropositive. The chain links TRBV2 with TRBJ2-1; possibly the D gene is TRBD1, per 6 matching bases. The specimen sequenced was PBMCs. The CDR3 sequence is CASSAQGQGQFF. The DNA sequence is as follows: TGTGCCAGCAGCGCCCAGGGGCAGGGTCAGTTCTTC.